The 32 T cell receptor beta chains presented below share a single source sample, sequenced in a study of response to subunit inactivated influenza vaccine. MiXCR, run by TCRdb on the RT-PCR reads, gives a single entry per CDR3 protein. Counted here are approximately 700,000 distinct CDR3 sequences, roughly 14% occurring once; the ten biggest clones make up 11%. This specimen was PBMCs from blood, taken roughly 13 days after vaccination. These receptor sequences come from a man aged 45 to 65 who received an inactivated influenza vaccine.

The V call is TRBV20-1, the J call TRBJ1-1; D gene ambiguous. V was cut by 1 base and J by 0 bases, with 21 bases left in between. The CDR3 contains 18 residues. Germline values: CDR1 DFQATT, CDR2 SNEGSKA (reference sequence). The CDR3 is CSARAFSAGPVMNTEAFF. CDR3 DNA sequence: TGCAGTGCTAGAGCCTTCTCGGCAGGACCCGTCATGAACACTGAAGCTTTCTTT.

In this sample, this clonotype turned up many times. This rearrangement joins TRBV11-2 to TRBJ2-7; 8 bases align to TRBD1. The germline V gene has CDR1 SGHAT and CDR2 FQNNGV. V lost 5 bases, J lost 1 base, and 7 bases stayed unmatched. The CDR3 extends over 15 amino acids. In DNA, the CDR3 is TGTGCCAGCAGCCCGAACAGGGGGTATTCCTACGAGCAGTACTTC. This translates into CASSPNRGYSYEQYF. Complete variable domain (other parts from reference TRBV11-2 and TRBJ2-7): EAGVAQSPRYKIIEKRQSVAFWCNPISGHATLYWYQQILGQGPKLLIQFQNNGVVDDSQLPKDRFSAERLKGVDSTLKIQPAKLEDSAVYLCASSPNRGYSYEQYFGPGTRLTVT.

The chain joins TRBV10-3 to TRBJ2-1, with D possibly matching TRBD2 (5 bases). In germline, CDR1 is ENHRY, CDR2 SYGVKD. Trimming pared 7 bases from V and 0 bases from J, leaving 10 bases between. The CDR3 is made up of 14 amino acids. CDR3: CAITYSDSYNEQFF. The CDR3 bases are TGTGCCATCACCTATAGCGACTCCTACAATGAGCAGTTCTTC.

This clonotype was observed a few times. V and J are TRBV14 and TRBJ1-2; D unclear. V lost 1 base to trimming and J lost 5 bases, with 11 bases between them. The germline V gene has CDR1 SGHDN and CDR2 FVKESK. CDR3 length: 14 residues. CDR3 nucleotide sequence: TGTGCCAGCAGCCAAGTGTCTTCGGCGTATGGCTACACCTTC. Protein product: CASSQVSSAYGYTF.

This clonotype was counted only a few times. The CDR3 region has the DNA TGTGCCAGCAGTCCCCACAGGGTAGGGGCTCCTCAGCCCCAGCATTTT. It is translated as CASSPHRVGAPQPQHF. The V and J genes are TRBV12-3 or TRBV12-4 and TRBJ1-5, with a tentative D call TRBD1 (6 bases). Trimming shortened V by 5 bases and J by 6 bases, and 20 bases separated the two germline ends. The CDR3 totals 16 residues.

The CDR3 region is CASSRIGSGIYNEQFF. CDR3 sequence (DNA): TGTGCCAGCAGCCGAATAGGGTCAGGGATTTACAATGAGCAGTTCTTC. V is TRBV7-9 and J is TRBJ2-1, with TRBD1 as a possible D gene (5 bases). This CDR3 spans 16 amino acids. V shed 5 bases and J shed 4 bases, with 18 bases lying between them. Germline V gene data show CDR1 as SEHNR and CDR2 as FQNEAQ (reference sequence). Full variable domain (rest looked up from reference TRBV7-9 and TRBJ2-1): DTGVSQNPRHKITKRGQNVTFRCDPISEHNRLYWYRQTLGQGPEFLTYFQNEAQLEKSRLLSDRFSAERPKGSFSTLEIQRTEQGDSAMYLCASSRIGSGIYNEQFFGPGTRLTVL.

This clonotype has ten or more counts. The J gene is TRBJ2-7, the V gene TRBV30; D gene uncertain. Germline lookup yields CDR1 GTSNPN and CDR2 SVGIG (reference sequence). The CDR3 runs to 13 residues. Deletions cut 1 base from V and 0 bases from J, with 7 bases between. The chain's CDR3 is CAWSDSFSYEQYF. The CDR3 region has the DNA TGTGCCTGGAGTGACTCCTTCTCCTACGAGCAGTACTTC.

The chain uses TRBV28 and TRBJ1-5; 9 nucleotides match TRBD1. Trimming cost V 4 bases and J 1 base; bases outside gene matches: 5. The CDR3 loop spans 16 amino acids. The germline V gene encodes CDR1 MDHEN and CDR2 SYDVKM. The CDR3 reads CASSSIQGASNQPQHF. In DNA, the CDR3 is TGTGCCAGCAGTTCAATACAGGGGGCCAGCAATCAGCCCCAGCATTTT.

J is TRBJ2-3 and V is TRBV12-3 or TRBV12-4; tentative D call: TRBD1 (5 bases). V shed 4 bases and J shed 3 bases, with 14 bases lying between them. There are 15 residues in the CDR3. The CDR3 spells CASSSQGRITDTQYF. DNA of the CDR3: TGTGCCAGCAGTTCCCAGGGCCGTATTACAGATACGCAGTATTTT.

V usage is TRBV7-8 and J usage is TRBJ2-7, with unresolved D. Per the germline V gene, CDR1 is SGHVS and CDR2 is FQNEAQ. The CDR3 is made up of 13 amino acids. Trimming took 5 bases from V and 3 from J, leaving 11 bases between them. Here the CDR3 reads CASSHRFHYEQYF. The CDR3 DNA sequence: TGTGCCAGCAGCCACAGATTTCACTACGAGCAGTACTTC.

The rearrangement joins TRBV12-3 or TRBV12-4 to TRBJ2-2; D is possibly TRBD2 (6 bases). The germline V and J ends were trimmed by 2 bases and 6 bases, with 10 bases remaining between them. The CDR3 has 14 residues. The CDR3 is CASSLQLAAGELFF. The DNA for the CDR3 is TGTGCCAGCAGTTTACAACTAGCCGCCGGGGAGCTGTTTTTT.

This rearrangement joins TRBV7-2 to TRBJ2-3, with D perhaps TRBD1 (5 bases). Trimming shortened V by 5 bases and J by 1 base, and 16 bases separated the two germline ends. This CDR3 comprises 16 residues. Germline-derived CDR1 and CDR2 are SGHTA and FQGNSA. The CDR3 region is CASSQLGAVRTDTQYF. CDR3 DNA sequence: TGTGCCAGCAGCCAGTTAGGGGCAGTACGCACAGATACGCAGTATTTT.

This clonotype was picked up a small number of times. This may come from a read error, since a much larger clone is one base off. V gene TRBV5-1 combines with J gene TRBJ2-3, with D perhaps assigned TRBD1 or TRBD2 (5 bases each). V lost 0 bases and J lost 2, with 10 bases in between. The CDR3 contains 15 residues. The germline CDR1 and CDR2 sequences are SGHRS and YFSETQ. The DNA for the CDR3 is TGCGCCAGCAGCTTGGGGGGACGGATCACAGATACGCAGTATTTT. Translating gives CASSLGGRITDTQYF.

This clonotype was observed a handful of times. The chain recombines TRBV20-1 with TRBJ2-5; D not resolved. This CDR3 is 14 amino acids long. Per the germline V gene, CDR1 is DFQATT and CDR2 is SNEGSKA (reference sequence). V lost 3 bases and J 1 base, leaving 12 bases between the germline ends. Here the CDR3 DNA reads TGCAGTGCTAGCGACCTGACTGTCCAAGAGACCCAGTACTTC. As protein: CSASDLTVQETQYF.

This chain joins TRBV4-3 and TRBJ2-3; 8 positions agree with TRBD2. V shed 4 bases, J shed 2 bases, and the junction held 5 bases outside the gene matches. The CDR3 is 15 amino acids. The germline V gene encodes CDR1 LGHNA and CDR2 YSLEER. CDR3 nucleotide sequence: TGCGCCAGCAGCCCCCGGACTAGCCACACAGATACGCAGTATTTT. Amino acids: CASSPRTSHTDTQYF.

This clonotype has a handful of counts. The chain is built from TRBV29-1 and TRBJ2-3, with 13 positions matching TRBD2. Germline CDR1 and CDR2: SQVTM and ANQGSEA. The V segment lost 5 bases and the J segment 1 base; nucleotides outside the gene matches: 12. CDR3 length: 18 amino acids. The CDR3 sequence is CSVLSRTSGRVGTDTQYF. The CDR3 DNA reads as TGCAGCGTTCTCTCTCGGACTAGCGGGAGAGTCGGCACAGATACGCAGTATTTT.

This clonotype appeared a few times. The chain has TRBV28 and TRBJ2-5; D ambiguous. Trimming cost V 1 base and J 2 bases, with 8 bases left between them. The germline V gene encodes CDR1 MDHEN and CDR2 SYDVKM. The CDR3 totals 14 residues. The CDR3 DNA sequence: TGTGCCAGCAGTTTATCCTCCATTCAAGAGACCCAGTACTTC. Amino acids: CASSLSSIQETQYF.

This clonotype appeared a few times. This chain connects TRBV7-2 to TRBJ1-2; maybe TRBD1 (5 bases). Germline values: CDR1 SGHTA, CDR2 FQGNSA. The V end lost 6 bases, the J end lost 3 bases, and 14 bases lay between the germline ends. The CDR3 has 14 amino acids. CDR3 in DNA: TGTGCCAGCAGGCCGGGGCTCGGGGACTATGGCTACACCTTC. Protein sequence: CASRPGLGDYGYTF.

V usage is TRBV11-3 and J usage is TRBJ2-1, with 13 nucleotides matching TRBD2. There are 15 residues in the CDR3. Looked up from germline, CDR1 is SGHNT and CDR2 is YENEEA. V lost 4 bases and J lost 9; bases outside the gene matches: 6. CDR3 bases: TGTGCCAGCAGCTATGGACTAGCGGGAGAACGTGAGCAGTTCTTC. Its protein product is CASSYGLAGEREQFF.

The table lists this clonotype with a few counts. V and J are TRBV7-2 and TRBJ1-5; D is undetermined. The CDR3 is 17 residues long. V was clipped by 3 bases and J by 1 base, with 16 bases between them. Germline V lookup: CDR1 SGHTA, CDR2 FQGNSA. CDR3 amino acids: CASSFAGPPGSNQPQHF. CDR3 sequence (DNA): TGTGCCAGCAGCTTCGCCGGGCCCCCCGGGAGCAATCAGCCCCAGCATTTT.

This clonotype was picked up many times. The V call is TRBV6-2 or TRBV6-3, the J call TRBJ2-2; TRBD1 matches at 10 bases. The CDR3 spans 15 residues. V lost 5 bases to trimming and J lost 3 bases; unmatched junction nucleotides: 3. The germline CDR1 and CDR2 sequences are MNHEY and SVGEGT. This CDR3 is CASSAGTGDTGELFF. CDR3 DNA sequence: TGTGCCAGCAGTGCCGGGACAGGGGACACCGGGGAGCTGTTTTTT.

This clonotype was seen only a few times. This chain joins TRBV2 and TRBJ2-5, with D unresolved. The V end lost 1 base, the J end lost 9 bases, and 6 bases lay between the germline ends. CDR3 size: 11 residues. CDR1 and CDR2 from the germline V gene are SNHLY and FYNNEI. The CDR3 DNA reads as TGTGCCAGCAGTGAAGGCCTGCCCCAGTACTTC. This encodes CASSEGLPQYF.

This clonotype was counted at least ten times. The V call is TRBV2, the J call TRBJ1-6; D remains ambiguous. The germline V and J ends were trimmed by 2 bases and 9 bases, with 2 bases remaining between them. The CDR3 extends over 11 amino acids. CDR1 is SNHLY, CDR2 FYNNEI, per germline. The DNA for the CDR3 is TGTGCCAGCAGTGAATTTTCACCCCTCCACTTT. Encoded protein: CASSEFSPLHF.

The V and J genes are TRBV25-1 and TRBJ1-5; D unclear. The CDR3 extends over 13 amino acids. Trimming left V 4 bases short and J 8 bases short, with 12 bases between. Germline CDR1 MGHDK, CDR2 SYGVNS. The CDR3 DNA reads as TGTGCCAGCAGTGCGTCCGGCAGCGAGCCCCAGCATTTT. Amino acids: CASSASGSEPQHF. Drawing the rest from reference TRBV25-1 and TRBJ1-5, the complete variable domain is EADIYQTPRYLVIGTGKKITLECSQTMGHDKMYWYQQDPGMELHLIHYSYGVNSTEKGDLSSESTVSRIRTEHFPLTLESARPSHTSQYLCASSASGSEPQHFGDGTRLSIL.

This clonotype was picked up a small number of times. The V call is TRBV15, the J call TRBJ1-3; D unresolved. V lost 0 bases to trimming and J lost 0 bases, with 6 bases between them. This CDR3 is 15 amino acids long. From germline, CDR1 is LNHNV and CDR2 YYDKDF (reference sequence). CDR3 protein: CATSRDGFSGNTIYF. The CDR3 DNA follows: TGTGCCACCAGCAGAGATGGGTTCTCTGGAAACACCATATATTTT. Drawing the rest from reference TRBV15 and TRBJ1-3, the complete variable domain is DAMVIQNPRYQVTQFGKPVTLSCSQTLNHNVMYWYQQKSSQAPKLLFHYYDKDFNNEADTPDNFQSRRPNTSFCFLDIRSPGLGDTAMYLCATSRDGFSGNTIYFGEGSWLTVV.

This clonotype was observed many times. The chain joins TRBV2 to TRBJ1-5, with D unclear. V was trimmed by 4 bases and J by 1 base, leaving 8 bases between them. CDR3 length: 14 amino acids. CDR1 and CDR2 from the germline V gene are SNHLY and FYNNEI. CDR3 nucleotide sequence: TGTGCCAGCAGTGGGAGGGTCAGCAATCAGCCCCAGCATTTT. Its translation: CASSGRVSNQPQHF.

This clonotype was counted between two and nine times. The V gene is TRBV18, the J gene TRBJ1-2, with 10 bases matching TRBD1. This CDR3 contains 15 residues. V dropped 3 bases and J dropped 2; count of bases not matched to a gene: 3. CDR1 KGHSH and CDR2 LQKENI come from the germline V gene. The CDR3 DNA reads TGTGCCAGCTCACCTCTGGGACAGGGGAACTATGGCTACACCTTC. This encodes CASSPLGQGNYGYTF. Together with reference TRBV18 and TRBJ1-2, the CDR3 gives the full variable domain: NAGVMQNPRHLVRRRGQEARLRCSPMKGHSHVYWYRQLPEEGLKFMVYLQKENIIDESGMPKERFSAEFPKEGPSILRIQQVVRGDSAAYFCASSPLGQGNYGYTFGSGTRLTVV.

The J gene is TRBJ2-1, the V gene TRBV29-1; D remains ambiguous. V was trimmed by 3 bases and J by 2 bases, leaving 8 bases between them. CDR1 is SQVTM and CDR2 is ANQGSEA in the germline V gene. CDR3 length: 13 residues. The CDR3 sequence is CSVDSPTYNEQFF. CDR3 nucleotides: TGCAGCGTTGATTCTCCAACCTACAATGAGCAGTTCTTC.

This chain joins TRBV24-1 and TRBJ2-5; 7 bases match TRBD1. Per the germline V gene, CDR1 is KGHDR and CDR2 is SFDVKD. The CDR3 has 13 amino acids. The V segment lost 7 bases and the J segment 1 base; nucleotides outside the gene matches: 2. The CDR3 DNA sequence: TGTGCCACCAGGAGGGACAGCCAAGAGACCCAGTACTTC. Translating it yields CATRRDSQETQYF.

This clonotype was observed a handful of times. The CDR3 protein is CAISVDRGVYGYTF. The CDR3 nucleotides are TGTGCCATCAGTGTTGACAGGGGGGTCTATGGCTACACCTTC. The V call is TRBV10-3, the J call TRBJ1-2, with 9 bases aligning to TRBD1. J was trimmed by 4 bases and V by 4 bases; bases with no gene match: 4. CDR3 length: 14 residues. CDR1 is ENHRY, CDR2 SYGVKD, per germline.

The chain uses TRBV6-6 and TRBJ2-4; weak D call: TRBD1 (5 bases). Germline V gene sequence: CDR1 MNHNY, CDR2 SVGAGI (reference sequence). V was shortened by 6 bases and J by 8 bases, with 14 bases between the two germline ends. The CDR3 is made up of 13 amino acids. The CDR3 loop is CASRDSEQDIQYF. Here the CDR3 DNA reads TGTGCCAGCAGAGACAGTGAGCAAGACATTCAGTACTTC.

The chain combines TRBV6-2 or TRBV6-3 with TRBJ2-5; either TRBD1 or TRBD2 may fit D (6 bases each). CDR1 is MNHEY, CDR2 SVGEGT, per germline. Trimming stripped 3 bases from V and 4 bases from J, with 12 bases between. This CDR3 has 14 amino acids. The CDR3 protein is CASSYLGGGETQYF. Written as DNA, the CDR3 is TGTGCCAGCAGTTATCTCGGAGGGGGAGAGACCCAGTACTTC.